This T cell receptor (beta chain) was observed in a study of vaccination and CD4 T cells after COVID-19. Whole-study context: The cells in question were stimulated using overlapping spike peptides derived from SARS-CoV-2, HCoV-NL63, HCoV-OC43 and HCoV-229E. Every culture used as a control got a CEFX pool, an HIV-1 Nef pool, or no peptide. Study-wide points: In convalescent patients, 304 of 307 vaccine-specific clones were spike mono-reactive.

Sequencing of cultured CD4+ T cell DNA used the Oncomine TCR Beta short-read assay. TCRdb re-called the PCR reads with MiXCR, one entry per CDR3 protein. The repertoire holds 7,500 to 10,000 distinct CDR3 sequences, with approximately 24% as singletons. Trimming removed 2 bases from V and 5 bases from J; junction bases left unmatched: 13. The length of the CDR3 is 17 residues. CDR1 is MNHEY and CDR2 is SMNVEV in the germline V gene (reference sequence). This clonotype was seen a handful of times. Its target is not known. Regarding treatment: roughly 11-day PBMC culture with coronavirus spike peptide pools or control peptides (ViraFEST assay). Cells were cultured for more than eight days, and then CD4+ T cells were isolated by negative selection.

The source of this sequence is a human donor who had recovered from COVID-19. The chain combines TRBV27 with TRBJ1-1; 8 bases match TRBD1. The sample in question was CD4+ T cells from blood, cultured in vitro, obtained after SARS-CoV-2 vaccination. The CDR3 is CASSLRTTGAVWTEAFF. CDR3 coding DNA: TGTGCCAGCAGTTTACGCACGACAGGGGCGGTCTGGACTGAAGCTTTCTTT.